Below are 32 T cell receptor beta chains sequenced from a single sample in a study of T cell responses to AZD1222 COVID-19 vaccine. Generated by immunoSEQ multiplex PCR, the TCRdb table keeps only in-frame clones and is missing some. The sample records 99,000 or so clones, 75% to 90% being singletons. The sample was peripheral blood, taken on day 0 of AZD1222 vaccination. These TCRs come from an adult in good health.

The CDR3 spells CASSLGDRGYEKLFF. The CDR3 DNA sequence: TGTGCCAGCAGTTTGGGCGACAGGGGGTATGAAAAACTGTTTTTT. V usage is TRBV27 and J usage is TRBJ1-4; 9 bases line up with TRBD1. The length of the CDR3 is 15 residues. CDR1 and CDR2 from the germline V gene are MNHEY and SMNVEV (reference sequence). V was clipped by 3 bases and J by 6 bases; unmatched bases: 5. The whole variable domain, filled in from reference TRBV27 and TRBJ1-4, reads EAQVTQNPRYLITVTGKKLTVTCSQNMNHEYMSWYRQDPGLGLRQIYYSMNVEVTDKGDVPEGYKVSRKEKRNFPLILESPSPNQTSLYFCASSLGDRGYEKLFFGSGTQLSVL.

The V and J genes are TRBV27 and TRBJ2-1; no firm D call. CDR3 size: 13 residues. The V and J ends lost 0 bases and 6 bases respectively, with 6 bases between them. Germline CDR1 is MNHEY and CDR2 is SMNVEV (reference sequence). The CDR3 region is CASSLSKLNEQFF. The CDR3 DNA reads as TGTGCCAGCAGTTTATCGAAGCTCAATGAGCAGTTCTTC.

The CDR3 region is CASSLEVGDYEQYF. The CDR3 DNA reads as TGTGCCAGCAGCTTGGAGGTTGGTGACTACGAGCAGTACTTC. The genes are TRBV5-4 and TRBJ2-7; D gene ambiguous. The germline CDR1 and CDR2 sequences are SGHNT and YYREEE (reference sequence). CDR3 length equals 14 residues. V lost 0 bases and J lost 3, with 10 bases in between.

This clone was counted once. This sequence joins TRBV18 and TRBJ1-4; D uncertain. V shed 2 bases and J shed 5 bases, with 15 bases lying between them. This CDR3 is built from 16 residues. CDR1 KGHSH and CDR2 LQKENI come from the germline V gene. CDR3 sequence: CASSPDPLGRNEKLFF. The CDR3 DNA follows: TGTGCCAGCTCACCAGACCCTTTGGGCAGGAATGAAAAACTGTTTTTT.

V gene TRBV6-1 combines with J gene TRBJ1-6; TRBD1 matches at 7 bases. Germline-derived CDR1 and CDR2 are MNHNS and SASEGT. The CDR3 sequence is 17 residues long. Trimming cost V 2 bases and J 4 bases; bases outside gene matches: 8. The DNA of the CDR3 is TGTGCCAGCAGTGAATGGGCGACAGGGTCTTATAATTCACCCCTCCACTTT. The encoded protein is CASSEWATGSYNSPLHF.

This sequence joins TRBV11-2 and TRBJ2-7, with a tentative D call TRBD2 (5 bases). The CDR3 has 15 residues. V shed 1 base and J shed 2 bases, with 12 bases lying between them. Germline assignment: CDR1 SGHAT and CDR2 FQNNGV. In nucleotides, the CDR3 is TGTGCCAGCAGCTTAGCGTACTCGGGAACCTACGAGCAGTACTTC. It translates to CASSLAYSGTYEQYF. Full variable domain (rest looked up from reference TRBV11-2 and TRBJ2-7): EAGVAQSPRYKIIEKRQSVAFWCNPISGHATLYWYQQILGQGPKLLIQFQNNGVVDDSQLPKDRFSAERLKGVDSTLKIQPAKLEDSAVYLCASSLAYSGTYEQYFGPGTRLTVT.

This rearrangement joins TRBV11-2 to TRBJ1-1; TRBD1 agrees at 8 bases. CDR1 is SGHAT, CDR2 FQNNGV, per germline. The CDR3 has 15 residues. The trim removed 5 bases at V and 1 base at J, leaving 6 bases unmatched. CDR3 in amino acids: CASSVAGGSNTEAFF. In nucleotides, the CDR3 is TGTGCCAGCAGCGTGGCAGGGGGCTCGAACACTGAAGCTTTCTTT.

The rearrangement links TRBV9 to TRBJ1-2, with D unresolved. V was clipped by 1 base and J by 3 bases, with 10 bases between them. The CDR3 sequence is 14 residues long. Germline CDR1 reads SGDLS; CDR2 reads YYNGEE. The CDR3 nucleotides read TGTGCCAGCAGCGTACAGGACGGATACTATGGCTACACCTTC. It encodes CASSVQDGYYGYTF.

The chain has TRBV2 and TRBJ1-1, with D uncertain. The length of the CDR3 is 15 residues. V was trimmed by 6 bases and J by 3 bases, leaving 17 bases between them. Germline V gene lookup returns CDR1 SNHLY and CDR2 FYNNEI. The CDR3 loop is CASRDLRGLHTEAFF. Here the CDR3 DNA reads TGTGCCAGCAGAGACCTCAGAGGTTTGCACACTGAAGCTTTCTTT. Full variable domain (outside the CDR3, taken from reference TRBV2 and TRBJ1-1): EPEVTQTPSHQVTQMGQEVILRCVPISNHLYFYWYRQILGQKVEFLVSFYNNEISEKSEIFDDQFSVERPDGSNFTLKIRSTKLEDSAMYFCASRDLRGLHTEAFFGQGTRLTVV.

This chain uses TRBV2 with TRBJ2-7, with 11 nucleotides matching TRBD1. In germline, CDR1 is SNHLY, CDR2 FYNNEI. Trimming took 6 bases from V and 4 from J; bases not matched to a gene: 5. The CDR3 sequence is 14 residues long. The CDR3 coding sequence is TGTGCCAGCAGCAGAAGGGACAGGGGGTACGAGCAGTACTTC. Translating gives CASSRRDRGYEQYF.

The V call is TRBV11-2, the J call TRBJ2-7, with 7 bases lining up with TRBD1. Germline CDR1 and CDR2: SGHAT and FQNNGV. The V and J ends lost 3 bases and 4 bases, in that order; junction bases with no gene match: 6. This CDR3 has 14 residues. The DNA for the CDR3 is TGTGCCAGCAGCTTTCGAGGGGGCGGGTACGAGCAGTACTTC. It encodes CASSFRGGGYEQYF.

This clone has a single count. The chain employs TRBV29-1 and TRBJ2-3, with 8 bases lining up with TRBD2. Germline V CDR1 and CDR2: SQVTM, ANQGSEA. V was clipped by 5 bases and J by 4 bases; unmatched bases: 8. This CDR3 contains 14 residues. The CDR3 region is CSVIRGGAPDTQYF. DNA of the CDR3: TGCAGCGTTATCCGGGGGGGGGCCCCAGATACGCAGTATTTT.

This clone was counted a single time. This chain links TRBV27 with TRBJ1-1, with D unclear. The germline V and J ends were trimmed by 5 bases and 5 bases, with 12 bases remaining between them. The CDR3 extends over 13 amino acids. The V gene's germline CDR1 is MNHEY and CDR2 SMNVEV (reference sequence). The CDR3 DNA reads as TGTGCCAGCAGTCCCAACTCGTGGACTGAAGCTTTCTTT. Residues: CASSPNSWTEAFF.

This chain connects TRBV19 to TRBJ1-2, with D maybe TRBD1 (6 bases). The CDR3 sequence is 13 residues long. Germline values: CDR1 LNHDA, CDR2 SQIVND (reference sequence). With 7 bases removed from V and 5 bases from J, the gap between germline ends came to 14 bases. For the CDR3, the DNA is TGTGCCAGTACTAGGGGGACGGTTTATGGCTACACCTTC. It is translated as CASTRGTVYGYTF.

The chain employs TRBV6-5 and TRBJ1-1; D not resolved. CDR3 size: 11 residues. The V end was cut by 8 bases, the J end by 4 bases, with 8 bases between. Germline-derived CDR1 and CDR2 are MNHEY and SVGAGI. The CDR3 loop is CASPDPTEAFF. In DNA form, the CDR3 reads TGTGCCAGCCCGGATCCCACTGAAGCTTTCTTT.

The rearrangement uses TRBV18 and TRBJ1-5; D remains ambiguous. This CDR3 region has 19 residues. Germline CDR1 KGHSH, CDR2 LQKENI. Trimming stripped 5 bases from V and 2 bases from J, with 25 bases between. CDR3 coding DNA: TGTGCCAGCTCAAATAACCAAATGGGTACGGGAGATGGCAATCAGCCCCAGCATTTT. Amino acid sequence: CASSNNQMGTGDGNQPQHF.

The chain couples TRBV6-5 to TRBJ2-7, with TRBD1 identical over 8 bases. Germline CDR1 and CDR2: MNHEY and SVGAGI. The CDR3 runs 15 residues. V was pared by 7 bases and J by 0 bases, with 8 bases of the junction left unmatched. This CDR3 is CASTPDRASSYEQYF. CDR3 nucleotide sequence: TGTGCCAGCACCCCGGACAGGGCGAGCTCCTACGAGCAGTACTTC.

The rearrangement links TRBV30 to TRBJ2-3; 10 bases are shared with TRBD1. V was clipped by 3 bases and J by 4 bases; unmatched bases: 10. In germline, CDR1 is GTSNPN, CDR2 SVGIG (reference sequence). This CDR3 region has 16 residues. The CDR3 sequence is CAWRGPGQGPPDTQYF. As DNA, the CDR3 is TGTGCCTGGAGGGGCCCGGGACAGGGGCCCCCAGATACGCAGTATTTT.

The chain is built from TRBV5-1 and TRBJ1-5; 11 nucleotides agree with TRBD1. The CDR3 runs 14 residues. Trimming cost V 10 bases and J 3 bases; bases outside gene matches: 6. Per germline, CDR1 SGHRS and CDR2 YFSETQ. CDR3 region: CASDRGPDNQPQHF. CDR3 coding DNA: TGCGCCTCGGACAGGGGGCCCGACAATCAGCCCCAGCATTTT.

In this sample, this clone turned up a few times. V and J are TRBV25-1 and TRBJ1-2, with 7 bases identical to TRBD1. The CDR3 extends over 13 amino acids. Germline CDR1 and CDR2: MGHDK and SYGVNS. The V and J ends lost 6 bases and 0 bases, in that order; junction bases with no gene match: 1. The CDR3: CASRQGPNYGYTF. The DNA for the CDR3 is TGTGCCAGCAGACAGGGGCCTAACTATGGCTACACCTTC.

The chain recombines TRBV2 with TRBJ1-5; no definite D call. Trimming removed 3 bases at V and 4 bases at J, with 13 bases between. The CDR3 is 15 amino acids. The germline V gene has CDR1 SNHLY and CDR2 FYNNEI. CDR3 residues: CASSDSLGRNQPQHF. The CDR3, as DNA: TGTGCCAGCAGTGACTCCCTGGGAAGGAATCAGCCCCAGCATTTT. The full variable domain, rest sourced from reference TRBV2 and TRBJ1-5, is EPEVTQTPSHQVTQMGQEVILRCVPISNHLYFYWYRQILGQKVEFLVSFYNNEISEKSEIFDDQFSVERPDGSNFTLKIRSTKLEDSAMYFCASSDSLGRNQPQHFGDGTRLSIL.

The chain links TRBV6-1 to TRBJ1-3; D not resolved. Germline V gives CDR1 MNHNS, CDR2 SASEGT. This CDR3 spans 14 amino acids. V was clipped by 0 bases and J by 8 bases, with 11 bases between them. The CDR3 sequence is CASSEARESYTIYF. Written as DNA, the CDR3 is TGTGCCAGCAGTGAAGCCCGGGAGAGCTACACCATATATTTT.

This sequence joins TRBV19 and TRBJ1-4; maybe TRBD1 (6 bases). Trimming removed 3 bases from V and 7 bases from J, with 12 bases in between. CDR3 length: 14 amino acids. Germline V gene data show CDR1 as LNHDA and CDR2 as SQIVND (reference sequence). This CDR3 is CASSIRGLGEKLFF. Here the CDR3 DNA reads TGTGCCAGTAGTATCAGGGGCCTCGGTGAAAAACTGTTTTTT.

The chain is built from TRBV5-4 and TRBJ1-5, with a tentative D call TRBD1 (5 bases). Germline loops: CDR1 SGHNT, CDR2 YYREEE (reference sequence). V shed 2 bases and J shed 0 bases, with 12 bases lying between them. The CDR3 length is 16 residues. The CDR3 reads CASSFGGTDSNQPQHF. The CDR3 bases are TGTGCCAGCAGCTTTGGGGGGACCGATAGCAATCAGCCCCAGCATTTT.

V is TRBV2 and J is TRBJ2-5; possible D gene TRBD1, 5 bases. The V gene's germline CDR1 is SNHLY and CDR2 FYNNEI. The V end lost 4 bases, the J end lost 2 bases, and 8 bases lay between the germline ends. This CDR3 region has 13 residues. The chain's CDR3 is CASSVRQQETQYF. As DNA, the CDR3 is TGTGCCAGCAGTGTTAGACAGCAAGAGACCCAGTACTTC. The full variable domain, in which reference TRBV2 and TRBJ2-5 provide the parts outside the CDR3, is EPEVTQTPSHQVTQMGQEVILRCVPISNHLYFYWYRQILGQKVEFLVSFYNNEISEKSEIFDDQFSVERPDGSNFTLKIRSTKLEDSAMYFCASSVRQQETQYFGPGTRLLVL.

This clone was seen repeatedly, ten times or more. CDR3 nucleotides: TGTGCCAGCAGCCAAGGAAGGGGGAATAGCGGCAAAAACATTCAGTACTTC. Translated, it gives CASSQGRGNSGKNIQYF. The chain carries TRBV3-1 (or the pseudogene TRBV3-2) and TRBJ2-4; D may match TRBD1 or TRBD2 (6 bases each). Trimming left V 1 base short and J 3 bases short, with 16 bases between. The germline gives CDR1 LGHDT, CDR2 YNNKEL (reference sequence). This CDR3 has 17 amino acids.

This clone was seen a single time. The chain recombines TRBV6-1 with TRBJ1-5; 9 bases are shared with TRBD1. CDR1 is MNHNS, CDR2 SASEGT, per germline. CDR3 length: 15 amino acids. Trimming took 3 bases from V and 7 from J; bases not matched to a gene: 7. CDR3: CASSDPTGGDQPQHF. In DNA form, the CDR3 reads TGTGCCAGCAGTGACCCCACAGGGGGCGACCAGCCCCAGCATTTT.

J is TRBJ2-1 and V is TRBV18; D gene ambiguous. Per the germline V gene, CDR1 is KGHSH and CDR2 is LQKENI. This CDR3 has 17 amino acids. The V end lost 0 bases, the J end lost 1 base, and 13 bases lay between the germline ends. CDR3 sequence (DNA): TGTGCCAGCTCACCACCTCGGGTTGAGGAATCCTACAATGAGCAGTTCTTC. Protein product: CASSPPRVEESYNEQFF.

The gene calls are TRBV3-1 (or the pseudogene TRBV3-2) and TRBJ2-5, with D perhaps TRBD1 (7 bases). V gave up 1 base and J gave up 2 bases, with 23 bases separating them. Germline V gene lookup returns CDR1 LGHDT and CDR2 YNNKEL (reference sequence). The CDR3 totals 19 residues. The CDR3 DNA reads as TGTGCCAGCAGCCAAGGTCCTAGTGGGGGGACAGCATCTCAAGAGACCCAGTACTTC. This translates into CASSQGPSGGTASQETQYF.

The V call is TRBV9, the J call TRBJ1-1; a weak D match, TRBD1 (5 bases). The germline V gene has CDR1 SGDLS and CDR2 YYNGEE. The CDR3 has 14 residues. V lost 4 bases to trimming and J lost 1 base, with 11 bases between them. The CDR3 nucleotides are TGTGCCAGCAGCCCCGGGGACTGGAACACTGAAGCTTTCTTT. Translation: CASSPGDWNTEAFF.

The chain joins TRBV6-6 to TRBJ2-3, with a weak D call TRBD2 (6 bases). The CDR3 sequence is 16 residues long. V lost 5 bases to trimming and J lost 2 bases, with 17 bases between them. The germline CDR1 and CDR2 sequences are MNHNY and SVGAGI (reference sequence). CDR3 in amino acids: CASSDLTSRVTDTQYF. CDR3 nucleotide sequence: TGTGCCAGCAGTGACTTGACTAGTAGGGTCACAGATACGCAGTATTTT.

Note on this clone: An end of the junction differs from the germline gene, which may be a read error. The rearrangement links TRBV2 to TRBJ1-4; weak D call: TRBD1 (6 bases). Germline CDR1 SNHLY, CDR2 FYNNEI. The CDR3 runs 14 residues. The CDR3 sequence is CASSETNGTPTTYF. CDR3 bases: TGTGCCAGCAGTGAAACAAACGGGACACCGACAACGTATTTT.